The 31 T cell receptor beta chains reported below all come from one sample, sequenced in a study of cytomegalovirus exposure and HLA in healthy donors. Sequencing used immunoSEQ multiplex PCR; TCRdb keeps in-frame clones, though not all of them. Among about 50,000 clones listed, 90% to 95% were seen once. Sequencing input: PBMCs. The receptors here all came from a woman aged 18-30 years in good health and CMV-seropositive.

Note on this clone: The germline gene is not matched at one end of the junction; a read error may be the cause. The gene calls are TRBV29-1 and TRBJ2-7; weak D call: TRBD2 (6 bases). The CDR3 is 14 residues long. The V gene's germline CDR1 is SQVTM and CDR2 ANQGSEA. This chain's CDR3 is CSVEGDGSSYEQYF. CDR3 DNA: TGCAGCGTCGAAGGGGACGGGAGCTCCTACGAGCAGTACTTC.

This clone showed up just once. The rearrangement links TRBV6-5 to TRBJ1-2; possibly TRBD1 for D (5 bases). The CDR3 runs to 13 residues. V lost 6 bases, J lost 4 bases, and 12 bases lay in between. CDR1 MNHEY and CDR2 SVGAGI come from the germline V gene. The CDR3 DNA sequence: TGTGCCAGCAGCTTGGGGCAGACCTATGGCTACACCTTC. Its translation is CASSLGQTYGYTF.

The rearrangement joins TRBV28 to TRBJ1-4; D possibly corresponds to TRBD1 (6 bases). Deletions cut 3 bases from V and 8 bases from J, with 13 bases between. This CDR3 spans 14 amino acids. Germline CDR1 and CDR2: MDHEN and SYDVKM. CDR3 DNA sequence: TGTGCCAGCAGTTTCGGGGGGCTCGTCGAAAAACTGTTTTTT. Amino acids: CASSFGGLVEKLFF. The whole variable domain, filled in from reference TRBV28 and TRBJ1-4, reads DVKVTQSSRYLVKRTGEKVFLECVQDMDHENMFWYRQDPGLGLRLIYFSYDVKMKEKGDIPEGYSVSREKKERFSLILESASTNQTSMYLCASSFGGLVEKLFFGSGTQLSVL.

The table lists this clone with a count of one. The J gene is TRBJ1-2, the V gene TRBV30; 8 bases agree with TRBD1. Germline-derived CDR1 and CDR2 are GTSNPN and SVGIG (reference sequence). J gave up 7 bases and V 4 bases, and 5 bases lay outside the gene matches. This CDR3 is 12 amino acids long. CDR3 sequence: CAWTGGWVGYTF. CDR3 DNA sequence: TGTGCCTGGACAGGGGGCTGGGTTGGCTACACCTTC.

The chain uses TRBV18 and TRBJ2-7; 7 nucleotides align to TRBD2. After removal of 3 bases from V and 3 bases from J, the junction contained 14 bases not matched to a gene. CDR1 and CDR2 (germline): KGHSH, LQKENI. This CDR3 region has 17 residues. The CDR3 is CASSPQRGGHPIYEQYF. The DNA of the CDR3 is TGTGCCAGCTCACCCCAACGCGGGGGTCATCCCATCTACGAGCAGTACTTC.

This chain links TRBV30 with TRBJ2-2, with D maybe TRBD1 (6 bases). The V gene's germline CDR1 is GTSNPN and CDR2 SVGIG (reference sequence). The CDR3 has 13 residues. Trimming removed 3 bases at V and 6 bases at J, with 11 bases between. Here the CDR3 reads CAWSAGVAGELFF. CDR3 in DNA: TGTGCCTGGAGCGCAGGGGTAGCCGGGGAGCTGTTTTTT. The whole variable domain, filled in from reference TRBV30 and TRBJ2-2, reads SQTIHQWPATLVQPVGSPLSLECTVEGTSNPNLYWYRQAAGRGLQLLFYSVGIGQISSEVPQNLSASRPQDRQFILSSKKLLLSDSGFYLCAWSAGVAGELFFGEGSRLTVL.

V and J are TRBV30 and TRBJ1-5, with 7 bases aligning to TRBD1. Germline CDR1 GTSNPN, CDR2 SVGIG (reference sequence). The CDR3 is made up of 14 amino acids. J gave up 5 bases and V 0 bases, and 4 bases lay outside the gene matches. CDR3 amino acids: CAWSVAGGHQPQHF. In nucleotides, the CDR3 is TGTGCCTGGAGTGTGGCAGGGGGACATCAGCCCCAGCATTTT.

This chain joins TRBV5-1 and TRBJ2-5; D not resolved. Deletions cut 1 base from V and 1 base from J, with 11 bases between. The CDR3 is 15 residues long. Germline values: CDR1 SGHRS, CDR2 YFSETQ. For the CDR3, the DNA is TGCGCCAGCAGCTTGCTTCAGGCAGGCCAAGAGACCCAGTACTTC. Translating gives CASSLLQAGQETQYF.

V and J are TRBV27 and TRBJ2-5; D is undetermined. CDR1 MNHEY and CDR2 SMNVEV come from the germline V gene (reference sequence). Trimming took off 3 bases at V and 0 bases at J, with 8 bases between the two ends. The CDR3 runs 14 residues. CDR3 loop: CASSFSAYQETQYF. The CDR3 bases are TGTGCCAGCAGTTTCAGCGCATACCAAGAGACCCAGTACTTC.

V gene TRBV7-2 combines with J gene TRBJ2-2; 13 bases fit TRBD2. V lost 10 bases and J lost 2; bases outside the gene matches: 7. Germline loops: CDR1 SGHTA, CDR2 FQGNSA. The CDR3 consists of 16 residues. CDR3 protein: CATSTSGGQNTGELFF. In nucleotides, the CDR3 is TGTGCCACCTCGACTAGCGGGGGGCAAAACACCGGGGAGCTGTTTTTT.

The rearrangement uses TRBV5-6 and TRBJ1-2, with TRBD1 matching 8 bases. The CDR3 runs to 14 residues. Germline assignment: CDR1 SGHDT and CDR2 YYEEEE. V lost 2 bases and J lost 5; bases outside the gene matches: 5. The CDR3 is CASSLGQGGYGYTF. CDR3 coding DNA: TGTGCCAGCAGCTTAGGACAGGGAGGGTATGGCTACACCTTC.

The count of this clone is one. V is TRBV2 and J is TRBJ2-5, with D possibly TRBD2 on 6 matching bases. Trimming took off 7 bases at V and 5 bases at J, with 11 bases between the two ends. The CDR3 consists of 12 residues. Germline V gene sequence: CDR1 SNHLY, CDR2 FYNNEI. The CDR3 sequence: CASTRGWETQYF. CDR3 coding DNA: TGTGCCAGCACGCGGGGCTGGGAGACCCAGTACTTC.

The chain has TRBV7-9 and TRBJ1-4, with D maybe TRBD1 (6 bases). V was trimmed by 3 bases and J by 5 bases, leaving 13 bases between them. The CDR3 totals 15 residues. Looked up from germline, CDR1 is SEHNR and CDR2 is FQNEAQ (reference sequence). The CDR3 nucleotides read TGTGCCAGCAGCTTTGGGGACACCCGGAATGAAAAACTGTTTTTT. The encoded protein is CASSFGDTRNEKLFF. The full variable domain, in which reference TRBV7-9 and TRBJ1-4 provide the parts outside the CDR3, is DTGVSQNPRHKITKRGQNVTFRCDPISEHNRLYWYRQTLGQGPEFLTYFQNEAQLEKSRLLSDRFSAERPKGSFSTLEIQRTEQGDSAMYLCASSFGDTRNEKLFFGSGTQLSVL.

The chain is built from TRBV9 and TRBJ2-2, with 8 bases aligning to TRBD2. There are 15 residues in the CDR3. V shed 4 bases, J shed 2 bases, and the junction held 4 bases outside the gene matches. CDR1 is SGDLS and CDR2 is YYNGEE in the germline V gene. CDR3: CASSPGGANTGELFF. The CDR3 bases are TGTGCCAGCAGCCCCGGGGGGGCCAACACCGGGGAGCTGTTTTTT. Variable domain in full (rest from reference TRBV9 and TRBJ2-2): DSGVTQTPKHLITATGQRVTLRCSPRSGDLSVYWYQQSLDQGLQFLIQYYNGEERAKGNILERFSAQQFPDLHSELNLSSLELGDSALYFCASSPGGANTGELFFGEGSRLTVL.

V usage is TRBV4-1 and J usage is TRBJ1-1; a weak D match, TRBD1 (5 bases). The CDR3 contains 14 residues. CDR1 and CDR2 from the germline V gene are MGHRA and YSYEKL. Between the trimmed V and J ends, which lost 3 bases and 7 bases, there was a span of 15 bases. The CDR3 DNA is TGCGCCAGCAGCCAGGTAATGGGACTCAATGAAGCTTTCTTT. Translating gives CASSQVMGLNEAFF.

The V gene is TRBV7-2, the J gene TRBJ2-2; D gene uncertain. The CDR3 covers 14 residues. Trimming cost V 8 bases and J 4 bases, with 14 bases left between them. In germline, CDR1 is SGHTA, CDR2 FQGNSA. CDR3 DNA sequence: TGTGCCAGCCAAAGGAGTTACGGCACCGGGGAGCTGTTTTTT. Translation: CASQRSYGTGELFF.

Here the CDR3 DNA reads TGTGCCAGCAGCGCCCAGGGGTGGGGGACTGAAGCTTTCTTT. Protein: CASSAQGWGTEAFF. This chain uses TRBV7-6 with TRBJ1-1, with D possibly being TRBD1 (6 bases). V lost 5 bases and J lost 5, with 15 bases in between. CDR1 and CDR2 (germline): SGHVS, FNYEAQ. The CDR3 is made up of 14 amino acids.

V usage is TRBV29-1 and J usage is TRBJ2-7, with D possibly being TRBD1 (5 bases). V lost 1 base and J 1 base, leaving 8 bases between the germline ends. CDR3 length: 13 amino acids. CDR1 is SQVTM and CDR2 is ANQGSEA in the germline V gene. The CDR3 is CSVEGQTSYEQYF. The CDR3 nucleotides are TGCAGCGTTGAAGGACAGACGTCCTACGAGCAGTACTTC.

V gene TRBV7-6 combines with J gene TRBJ2-3; D is perhaps TRBD2 (5 bases). The CDR3 has 17 residues. Per germline, CDR1 SGHVS and CDR2 FNYEAQ. Trimming took 1 base from V and 3 from J, leaving 17 bases between them. This chain's CDR3 is CASSLGIGASGTDTQYF. The DNA of the CDR3 is TGTGCCAGCAGCTTAGGAATTGGAGCGAGCGGAACAGATACGCAGTATTTT.

This chain connects TRBV5-1 to TRBJ2-7, with 11 bases lining up with TRBD2. V lost 0 bases, J lost 7 bases, and 12 bases stayed unmatched. The CDR3 sequence is 17 residues long. From germline, CDR1 is SGHRS and CDR2 YFSETQ. In DNA, the CDR3 is TGCGCCAGCAGCTTGGGGAGGACTAGCGGGTCACCGGGGGAGCAGTACTTC. It specifies CASSLGRTSGSPGEQYF. The full variable domain, in which reference TRBV5-1 and TRBJ2-7 provide the parts outside the CDR3, is KAGVTQTPRYLIKTRGQQVTLSCSPISGHRSVSWYQQTPGQGLQFLFEYFSETQRNKGNFPGRFSGRQFSNSRSEMNVSTLELGDSALYLCASSLGRTSGSPGEQYFGPGTRLTVT.

V gene TRBV9 combines with J gene TRBJ2-1; D gene uncertain. The germline V and J ends were trimmed by 0 bases and 4 bases, with 8 bases remaining between them. The CDR3 is made up of 14 amino acids. In germline, CDR1 is SGDLS, CDR2 YYNGEE. The chain's CDR3 is CASSVGSGYNEQFF. In DNA form, the CDR3 reads TGTGCCAGCAGCGTAGGGTCCGGGTACAATGAGCAGTTCTTC.

The rearrangement links TRBV28 to TRBJ1-5; 8 bases are a match to TRBD1. This CDR3 region has 17 residues. Per the germline V gene, CDR1 is MDHEN and CDR2 is SYDVKM. V was pared by 2 bases and J by 0 bases, with 6 bases of the junction left unmatched. CDR3 sequence (DNA): TGTGCCAGCAGTTTAACAGGGGGAGTTAATAGCAATCAGCCCCAGCATTTT. Translated: CASSLTGGVNSNQPQHF.

The rearrangement joins TRBV9 to TRBJ2-3; 11 bases are shared with TRBD2. The germline gives CDR1 SGDLS, CDR2 YYNGEE. V shed 0 bases, J shed 3 bases, and the junction held 12 bases outside the gene matches. The length of the CDR3 is 19 residues. The DNA for the CDR3 is TGTGCCAGCAGCGTAGGGGCGGGACTAGCGGACCTCCGAACAGATACGCAGTATTTT. The encoded protein is CASSVGAGLADLRTDTQYF.

The chain carries TRBV19 and TRBJ1-5; possibly TRBD1 for D (5 bases). Trimming cost V 8 bases and J 7 bases, with 18 bases left between them. CDR1 LNHDA and CDR2 SQIVND come from the germline V gene (reference sequence). CDR3 length: 14 amino acids. The CDR3 here is CASVGAAEAQPQHF. The CDR3 DNA reads as TGTGCCAGTGTAGGGGCAGCCGAGGCCCAGCCCCAGCATTTT.

The V and J genes are TRBV4-1 and TRBJ2-3; D not resolved. V shed 3 bases and J shed 10 bases, with 14 bases lying between them. This CDR3 contains 13 residues. CDR1 and CDR2 from the germline V gene are MGHRA and YSYEKL. The CDR3 sequence is CASSQATTQAQYF. DNA for the CDR3: TGCGCCAGCAGCCAGGCCACCACTCAGGCGCAGTATTTT.

The J gene is TRBJ1-2, the V gene TRBV28; D perhaps matches TRBD1 (6 bases). Per germline, CDR1 MDHEN and CDR2 SYDVKM. V dropped 5 bases and J dropped 4 bases, with 11 bases sitting between them. The CDR3 consists of 13 residues. The CDR3 reads CASSLQGLYGYTF. CDR3 coding DNA: TGTGCCAGCAGTCTACAGGGCCTCTATGGCTACACCTTC.

This clone was picked up one time. V is TRBV19 and J is TRBJ1-2; D is uncertain. From germline, CDR1 is LNHDA and CDR2 SQIVND (reference sequence). V was clipped by 7 bases and J by 5 bases, with 14 bases between them. CDR3 length: 13 residues. CDR3 protein: CASTPDKFYGYTF. CDR3 nucleotide sequence: TGTGCCAGTACCCCTGACAAGTTTTATGGCTACACCTTC.

The CDR3 loop is CASLRGRGLEDEQYF. The CDR3 region has the DNA TGTGCCAGCTTGCGGGGCAGGGGGCTAGAAGACGAGCAGTACTTC. This chain joins TRBV6-6 and TRBJ2-7, with 8 bases aligning to TRBD1. Germline CDR1 MNHNY, CDR2 SVGAGI (reference sequence). The CDR3 consists of 15 residues. V lost 8 bases, J lost 5 bases, and 14 bases stayed unmatched.

This chain uses TRBV18 with TRBJ1-1; D is perhaps TRBD1 (5 bases). This CDR3 contains 13 residues. Germline assignment: CDR1 KGHSH and CDR2 LQKENI. The V end was cut by 5 bases, the J end by 1 base, with 8 bases between. CDR3 coding DNA: TGTGCCAGCTCATTCGACAGGAACACTGAAGCTTTCTTT. Translating gives CASSFDRNTEAFF.

This chain links TRBV7-9 with TRBJ1-3; possibly TRBD1 for D (5 bases). The germline V gene has CDR1 SEHNR and CDR2 FQNEAQ (reference sequence). The CDR3 runs to 15 residues. The V and J ends lost 2 bases and 4 bases respectively, with 12 bases between them. The CDR3, as DNA: TGTGCCAGCAGCTTATATAAAGGGGTAGGAAACACCATATATTTT. It yields the protein CASSLYKGVGNTIYF. The full variable domain, in which reference TRBV7-9 and TRBJ1-3 provide the parts outside the CDR3, is DTGVSQNPRHKITKRGQNVTFRCDPISEHNRLYWYRQTLGQGPEFLTYFQNEAQLEKSRLLSDRFSAERPKGSFSTLEIQRTEQGDSAMYLCASSLYKGVGNTIYFGEGSWLTVV.

The V gene is TRBV7-8, the J gene TRBJ1-5; 9 bases line up with TRBD1. CDR1 is SGHVS and CDR2 is FQNEAQ in the germline V gene. The CDR3 covers 16 residues. The ends lost 0 bases at V and 2 bases at J; junction bases unmatched: 2. The chain's CDR3 is CASSLAWTGGNQPQHF. CDR3 sequence (DNA): TGTGCCAGCAGCTTAGCGTGGACAGGGGGCAATCAGCCCCAGCATTTT.